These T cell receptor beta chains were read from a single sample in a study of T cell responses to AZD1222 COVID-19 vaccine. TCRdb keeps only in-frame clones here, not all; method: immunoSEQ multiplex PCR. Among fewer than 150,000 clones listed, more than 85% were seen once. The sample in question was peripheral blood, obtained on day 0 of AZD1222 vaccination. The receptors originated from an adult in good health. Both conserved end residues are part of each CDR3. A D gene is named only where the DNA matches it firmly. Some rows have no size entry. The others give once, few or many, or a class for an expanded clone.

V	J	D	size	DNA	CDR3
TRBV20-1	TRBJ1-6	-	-	TGCAGTGCTAGTAGCGTCAGGGAGACTTCACCCCTCCACTTT	CSASSVRETSPLHF
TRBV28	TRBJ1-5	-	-	TGTGCCAGCAGTTTTAGCGGAAGCAGCAATCAGCCCCAGCATTTT	CASSFSGSSNQPQHF
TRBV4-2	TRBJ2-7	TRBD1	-	TGTGCCAGCAGCCAAGAGGGTTCCCAGGGGGCATCCTACGAGCAGTACTTC	CASSQEGSQGASYEQYF
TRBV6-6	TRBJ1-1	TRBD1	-	TGTGCCAGCAGTTGGGACAGCCAAAACACTGAAGCTTTCTTT	CASSWDSQNTEAFF
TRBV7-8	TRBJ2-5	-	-	TGTGCCAGCAGCGCGCTGGTCGGAGAGACCCAGTACTTC	CASSALVGETQYF
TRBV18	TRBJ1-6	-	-	TGTGCCAGCTCTCTAGACAGGAGCTCCTATAATTCACCCCTCCACTTT	CASSLDRSSYNSPLHF
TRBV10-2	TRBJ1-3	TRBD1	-	TGCGCCAGCAGTCTTGACAGGGACGGAAACACCATATATTTT	CASSLDRDGNTIYF
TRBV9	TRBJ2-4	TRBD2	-	TGTGCCAGCAGCGTCCTAGCGGGAACGGGCATTCAGTACTTC	CASSVLAGTGIQYF
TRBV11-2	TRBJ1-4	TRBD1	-	TGTGCCAGCAGCACGAGGACAGGCGGCGGTGAAAAACTGTTTTTT	CASSTRTGGGEKLFF
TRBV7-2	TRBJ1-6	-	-	TGTGCCAGCAGCCCAGAACAGGATTCACCCCTCCACTTT	CASSPEQDSPLHF
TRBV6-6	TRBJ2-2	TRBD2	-	TGTGCCAGCAGTCCCCTCTCCGCGGGAGGGCCTTCCGGGGAGCTGTTTTTT	CASSPLSAGGPSGELFF
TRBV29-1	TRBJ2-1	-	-	TGCAGCGCAGACGGGGGCTACAATGAGCAGTTCTTC	CSADGGYNEQFF
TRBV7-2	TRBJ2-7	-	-	TGTGCCAGCAGCTTAGGAAGCACAGGGTTATACGAGCAGTACTTC	CASSLGSTGLYEQYF
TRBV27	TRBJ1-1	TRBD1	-	TGTGCCAGCAGTTTATCGAGACAGGGGGTAACTGAAGCTTTCTTT	CASSLSRQGVTEAFF
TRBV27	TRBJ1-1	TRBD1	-	TGTGCCAGCAGTTCCTCCGGGACAGGGGTCACTGAAGCTTTCTTT	CASSSSGTGVTEAFF
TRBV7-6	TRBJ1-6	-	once	TGTGCCAGCAGCTTAGAAAGGGGGAATTCACCCCTCCACTTT	CASSLERGNSPLHF
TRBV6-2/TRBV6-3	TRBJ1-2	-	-	TGTGCCAGCAGTTACGCGAAAGATTGGGGCTACACCTTC	CASSYAKDWGYTF
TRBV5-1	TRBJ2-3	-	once	TGCGCCAGCAGCTTAAGGCAGCCGGGGACAGATACGCAGTATTTT	CASSLRQPGTDTQYF
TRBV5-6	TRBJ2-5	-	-	TGTGCCAGCAGCATTAGGGGGACCCAGTACTTC	CASSIRGTQYF
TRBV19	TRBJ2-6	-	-	TGTGCCAGTAGCCTTTGGGGCGAAGGTCCCGGGGCCAACGTCCTGACTTTC	CASSLWGEGPGANVLTF